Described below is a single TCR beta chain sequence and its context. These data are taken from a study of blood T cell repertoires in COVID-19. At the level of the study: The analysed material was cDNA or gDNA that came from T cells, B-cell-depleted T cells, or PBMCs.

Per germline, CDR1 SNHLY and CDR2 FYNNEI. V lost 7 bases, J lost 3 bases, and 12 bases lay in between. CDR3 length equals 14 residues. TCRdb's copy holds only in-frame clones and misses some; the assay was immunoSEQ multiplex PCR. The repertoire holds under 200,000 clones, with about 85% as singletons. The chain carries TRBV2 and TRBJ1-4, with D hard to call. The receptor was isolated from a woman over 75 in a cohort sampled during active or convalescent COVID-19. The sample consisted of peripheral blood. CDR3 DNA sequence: TGTGCCAGCACAAAATGGCAGGCTAATGAAAAACTGTTTTTT. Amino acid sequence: CASTKWQANEKLFF.